This T cell receptor beta chain was obtained from a study of blood T cell repertoires in COVID-19 (TCRdb year 2020). With respect to the entire study: Collaborator samples came from the United States, Italy and Spain and covered acute and convalescent phases of COVID-19. The material from the prospective study consisted of cDNA or gDNA derived from T cells, B-cell-depleted T cells, or PBMCs. The dataset comprised deeply sampled blood TCRbeta repertoires from subjects exposed to, actively infected with, or recovered from COVID-19. The repertoires were made available in a free public database intended to serve as a resource for research on the immune response to SARS-CoV-2. The samples were drawn from two sources: the first 160 participants of the ongoing ImmuneRACE study, and 1,200 or so subjects contributed by 6 global collaborators. A de-identified subject ID, COVID-19 status, age in years and sex were almost always included in the sample metadata. Where available, HLA class I and class II types were obtained from metadata supplied by the sample provider rather than from assay-based typing.

Participants in the prospective study were aged roughly 18 to 90 years, lived in over 20 United States geographic areas, and enrolled through a virtual design. Cohort assignment in the prospective study relied on participant-reported clinical history from a screening survey and a study questionnaire. Exposed participants had been in contact, within 2 weeks of entering the study, with a person who had a PCR-confirmed or clinician-diagnosed case of COVID-19. Mobile phlebotomists in the prospective study collected whole blood, serum and a nasopharyngeal or oropharyngeal swab from every participant. Over a roughly 2-month period, participants in the prospective study had the option of providing additional blood draws and questionnaires. Prospective study blood samples were shipped either frozen or at room temperature before DNA extraction. The immunoSEQ Assay, a bias-controlled multiplex PCR, was used to amplify TCRbeta CDR3 regions from genomic DNA. Processing in the source paper ran as follows. The number of nucleated cells in each sample was estimated from the amplification of reference gene primers within the assay. To quantify the absolute abundance of each unique TCRbeta CDR3 rearrangement, sequence reads were collapsed and filtered. For each sample, productive Simpson clonality was calculated as the square root of Simpson's diversity index across productive rearrangements. The table comes from immuneACCESS by way of TCRdb, which keeps in-frame sequences with V and J called. Part of the clones is missing from these tables; in studies checked, under half for an unresolved V gene and the rest for unknown reasons. Clonal size and the V and J genes are those of that table, whereas D and trimming came from the DNA. The sample profile shows hundreds of thousands of clones; around 80% of them were found once. Approximately 5% of the sample goes to the ten largest clones.

With regard to this clone: Its antigen target is currently unknown. Per-base quality was not reported, and no clone a single base away is much larger than it.

Broader findings and caveats from the paper: How much clinical and demographic metadata was included differed by source and by participant, and the metadata was provided uncurated.

The sample taken for sequencing was PBMCs or T cells enriched from blood (not recorded which). This TCR was sampled from a middle-aged man who had been exposed to COVID-19.

CDR3 loop: CASAGGQETQYF. The base sequence is TGTGCCAGCGCAGGGGGCCAAGAGACCCAGTACTTC. The rearrangement joined TRBV28 to TRBJ2-5; the junction holds 7 bases that match TRBD1. Measured from the cysteine to the phenylalanine, the CDR3 is 12 residues long. Here the CDR3 DNA is all that survives: 36 bases in frame from base 1. V trim: 8 bases; J trim: 1 base; unmatched bases: 1. The CDR1 and CDR2 encoded by the germline V gene are MDHEN and SYDVKM.